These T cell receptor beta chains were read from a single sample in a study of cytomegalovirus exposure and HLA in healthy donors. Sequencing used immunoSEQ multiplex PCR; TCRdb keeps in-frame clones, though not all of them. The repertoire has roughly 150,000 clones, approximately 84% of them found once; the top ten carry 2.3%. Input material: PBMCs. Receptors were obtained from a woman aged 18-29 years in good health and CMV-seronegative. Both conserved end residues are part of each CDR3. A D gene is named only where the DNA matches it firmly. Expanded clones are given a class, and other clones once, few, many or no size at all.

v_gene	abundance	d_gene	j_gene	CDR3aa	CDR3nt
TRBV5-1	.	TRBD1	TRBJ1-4	CASSLPPGQGYSGNEKLFF	TGCGCCAGCAGCTTGCCCCCGGGACAGGGATATAGCGGTAATGAAAAACTGTTTTTT
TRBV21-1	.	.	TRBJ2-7	CASSIADSSITYEQYF	TGTGCCAGCAGCATTGCAGACAGTTCTATCACCTACGAGCAGTACTTC
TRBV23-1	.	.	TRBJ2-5	CASSQKHRVVRETQYF	TGCGCCAGCAGTCAAAAACACAGGGTGGTGCGAGAGACCCAGTACTTC
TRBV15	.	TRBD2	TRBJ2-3	CATSRLGQAQGTSGAAADTQYF	TGTGCCACCAGCAGACTGGGACAGGCCCAGGGGACTAGCGGGGCGGCGGCAGATACGCAGTATTTT
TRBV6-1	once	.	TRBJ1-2	CASSTPGGGYTF	TGTGCCAGCAGTACGCCGGGAGGCGGCTACACCTTC
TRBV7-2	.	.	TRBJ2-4	CASSLLLRLAKNIQYF	TGTGCCAGCAGCTTATTACTCCGTTTGGCCAAAAACATTCAGTACTTC
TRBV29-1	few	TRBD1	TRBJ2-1	CSVEDGEGANEQFF	TGCAGCGTTGAAGATGGCGAGGGGGCGAATGAGCAGTTCTTC
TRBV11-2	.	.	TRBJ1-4	CASSFVRAREKLFF	TGTGCCAGCAGCTTTGTGAGGGCCCGAGAAAAACTGTTTTTT
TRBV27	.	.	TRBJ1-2	CASSLGAGSNYGYTF	TGTGCCAGCAGCCTAGGGGCTGGATCTAACTATGGCTACACCTTC
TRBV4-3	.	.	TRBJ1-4	CASSQDPASKLFF	TGCGCCAGCAGCCAAGATCCCGCCAGTAAACTGTTTTTT
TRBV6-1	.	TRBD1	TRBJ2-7	CASSEVQGATYEQYF	TGTGCCAGCAGTGAAGTGCAGGGGGCAACGTACGAGCAGTACTTC
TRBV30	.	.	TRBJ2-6	CAWGPLSGANVLTF	TGTGCCTGGGGACCCCTTTCTGGGGCCAACGTCCTAACTTTC
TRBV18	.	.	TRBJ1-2	CASSLWDGSYGYTF	TGTGCCAGCTCACTATGGGACGGGAGCTATGGCTACACCTTC
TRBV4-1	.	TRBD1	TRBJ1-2	CASSQDGWTGYGYTF	TGCGCCAGCAGCCAAGATGGATGGACAGGCTATGGCTACACCTTC
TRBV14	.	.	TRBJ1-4	CASSRRASTNEKLFF	TGTGCCAGCAGTCGCAGGGCTTCAACTAATGAAAAACTGTTTTTT
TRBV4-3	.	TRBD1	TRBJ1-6	CASSQDGTGGYSPLHF	TGCGCCAGCAGCCAAGACGGGACAGGGGGCTATTCACCCCTCCACTTT
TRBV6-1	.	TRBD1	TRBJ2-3	CASRWTGVDTQYF	TGTGCCAGCAGATGGACAGGGGTGGATACGCAGTATTTT
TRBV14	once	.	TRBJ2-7	CASSPQGNGEQYF	TGTGCCAGCAGCCCCCAGGGTAATGGCGAGCAGTACTTC
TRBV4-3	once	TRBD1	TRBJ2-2	CASSPATGDTGELFF	TGCGCCAGCAGCCCGGCGACAGGGGACACCGGGGAGCTGTTTTTT
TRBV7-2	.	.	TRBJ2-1	CASSLHPVTRFSYNEQFF	TGTGCCAGCAGCTTACACCCCGTAACTAGGTTTTCCTACAATGAGCAGTTCTTC
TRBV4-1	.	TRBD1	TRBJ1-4	CASRVLGGRSEKLFF	TGCGCCAGCAGAGTTCTAGGGGGCCGTAGCGAAAAACTGTTTTTT
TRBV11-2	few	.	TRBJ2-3	CASSSRDTQYF	TGTGCCAGCAGCTCTAGGGATACGCAGTATTTT
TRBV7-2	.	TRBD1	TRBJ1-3	CASSLTTGVYGDGNTIYF	TGTGCCAGCAGCCTAACGACAGGGGTATACGGGGACGGAAACACCATATATTTT
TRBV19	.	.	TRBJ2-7	CASRDPGGPTYEQYF	TGTGCCAGTAGAGATCCCGGCGGGCCGACCTACGAGCAGTACTTC